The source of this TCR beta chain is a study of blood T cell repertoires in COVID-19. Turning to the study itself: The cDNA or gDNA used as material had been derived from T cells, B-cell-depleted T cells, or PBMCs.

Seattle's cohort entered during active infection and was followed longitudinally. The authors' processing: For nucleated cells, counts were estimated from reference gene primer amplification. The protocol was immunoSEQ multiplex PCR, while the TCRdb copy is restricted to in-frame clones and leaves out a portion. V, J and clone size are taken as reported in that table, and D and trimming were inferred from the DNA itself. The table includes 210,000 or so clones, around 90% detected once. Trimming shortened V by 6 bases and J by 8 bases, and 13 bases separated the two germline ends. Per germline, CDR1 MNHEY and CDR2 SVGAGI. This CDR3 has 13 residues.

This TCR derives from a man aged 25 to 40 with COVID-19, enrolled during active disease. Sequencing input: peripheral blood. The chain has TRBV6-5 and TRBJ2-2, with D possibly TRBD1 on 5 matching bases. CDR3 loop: CASSPQDMGELFF. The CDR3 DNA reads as TGTGCCAGCAGCCCACAGGACATGGGGGAGCTGTTTTTT.